The source of this T cell receptor (beta chain) is a study of vaccination effects on CD4 cells after COVID-19. General study results and limits: Clones of infection and vaccine origin contracted markedly late after vaccination.

Clones were read by immunoSEQ multiplex PCR, and TCRdb kept only the in-frame ones, dropping some. The sample includes some 16,000 clones, about three quarters of them seen just once. Antigen-specific CD4+ T cells were expanded with viral peptide pools in the ViraFEST assay before sequencing. Cells that had been cultured for about 10 days were the source of isolated CD4+ T cells. Participants received two doses of either the BNT162b2 or mRNA-1273 vaccine. IL-2 medium was substituted for half the medium on days 3 and 7. This CDR3 is built from 14 residues. Per the germline V gene, CDR1 is LGHNA and CDR2 is YNFKEQ. The V segment lost 1 base and the J segment 7 bases; nucleotides outside the gene matches: 6. For this clone: The antigen is unknown.

This material consisted of CD4+ T cells from PBMCs cultured with HCoV-NL63 spike peptides, taken after COVID-19 vaccination. The chain employs TRBV4-2 and TRBJ1-2; 7 bases align to TRBD1. This receptor was identified in a human donor who received a COVID-19 vaccine. The CDR3 sequence: CASSQGTGVGGYTF. The CDR3, as DNA: TGTGCCAGCAGCCAAGGAACAGGGGTGGGTGGCTACACCTTC.